The T cell receptor beta chain described here comes from a study of cytomegalovirus exposure and HLA in healthy donors. With 60 Vbeta and 13 Jbeta primers, the PCR was carried out. Some clones are missing from TCRdb's copy, which holds only in-frame ones; the method was immunoSEQ multiplex PCR. Among about 220,000 clones, 76% were seen once, and the ten largest hold 0.63%. Findings and caveats of the study: Previously analyzed data showed that most TCR beta V segments were productive at a frequency of about 87% or about 30%. Cytomegalovirus status, reportedly, was diagnosed with high specificity and sensitivity by the classifier. Researchers had no immune exposure information except CMV serostatus available.

Regarding donors, all were healthy bone marrow donors. The CDR3 has 15 residues. The germline V and J ends were trimmed by 7 bases and 3 bases, with 18 bases remaining between them. CDR1 is MDHEN, CDR2 SYDVKM, per germline. As for this clone: Its antigen is as yet unknown.

Sequenced material: PBMCs. The sequence was collected from a man aged 18 to 29 in good health and CMV-seronegative. The chain has TRBV28 and TRBJ1-1; D possibly corresponds to TRBD1 (6 bases). CDR3 sequence: CASNQKLRGYTEAFF. As DNA, the CDR3 is TGTGCCAGCAATCAAAAACTCAGGGGTTACACTGAAGCTTTCTTT.